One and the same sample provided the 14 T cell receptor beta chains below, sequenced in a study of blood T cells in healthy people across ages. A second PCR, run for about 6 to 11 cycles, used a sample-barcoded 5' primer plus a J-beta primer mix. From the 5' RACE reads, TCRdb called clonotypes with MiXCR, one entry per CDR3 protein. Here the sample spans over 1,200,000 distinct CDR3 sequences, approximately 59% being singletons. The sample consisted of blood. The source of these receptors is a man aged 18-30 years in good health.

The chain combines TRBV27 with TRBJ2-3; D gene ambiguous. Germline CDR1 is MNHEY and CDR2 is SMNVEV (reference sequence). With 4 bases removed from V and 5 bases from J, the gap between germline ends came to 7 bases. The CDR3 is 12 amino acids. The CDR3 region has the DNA TGTGCCAGCAGTTCCCGATTAGATACGCAGTATTTT. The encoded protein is CASSSRLDTQYF.

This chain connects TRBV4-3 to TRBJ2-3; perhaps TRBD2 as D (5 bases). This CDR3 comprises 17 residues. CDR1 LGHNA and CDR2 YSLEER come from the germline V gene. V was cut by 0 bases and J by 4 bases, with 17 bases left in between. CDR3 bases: TGCGCCAGCAGCCAAGATATGGCGGGTTCTGGCGCAGATACGCAGTATTTT. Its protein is CASSQDMAGSGADTQYF.

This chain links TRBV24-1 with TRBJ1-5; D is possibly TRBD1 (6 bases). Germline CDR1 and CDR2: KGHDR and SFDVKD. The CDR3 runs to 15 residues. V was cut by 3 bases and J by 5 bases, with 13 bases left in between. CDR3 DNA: TGTGCCACCAGTGATGGAGACAGGAGAGATCAGCCCCAGCATTTT. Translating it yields CATSDGDRRDQPQHF.

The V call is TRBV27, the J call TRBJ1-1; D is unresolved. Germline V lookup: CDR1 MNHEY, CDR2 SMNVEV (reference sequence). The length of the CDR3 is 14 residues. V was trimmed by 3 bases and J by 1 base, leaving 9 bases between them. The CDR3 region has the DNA TGTGCCAGCAGTTTGGTGGGTTCGAACACTGAAGCTTTCTTT. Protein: CASSLVGSNTEAFF.

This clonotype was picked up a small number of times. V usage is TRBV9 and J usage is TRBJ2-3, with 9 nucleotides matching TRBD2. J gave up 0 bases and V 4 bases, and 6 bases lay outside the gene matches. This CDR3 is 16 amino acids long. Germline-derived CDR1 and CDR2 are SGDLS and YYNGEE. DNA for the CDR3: TGTGCCAGCAGCCCCGCGGGGGGGGCGAGCACAGATACGCAGTATTTT. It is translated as CASSPAGGASTDTQYF.

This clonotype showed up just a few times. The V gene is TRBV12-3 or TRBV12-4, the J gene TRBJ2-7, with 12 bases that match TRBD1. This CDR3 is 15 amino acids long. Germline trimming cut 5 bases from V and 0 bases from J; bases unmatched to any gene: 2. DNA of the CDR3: TGTGCCAGCAGTATGGGACAGGGGGCCTCCTACGAGCAGTACTTC. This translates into CASSMGQGASYEQYF.

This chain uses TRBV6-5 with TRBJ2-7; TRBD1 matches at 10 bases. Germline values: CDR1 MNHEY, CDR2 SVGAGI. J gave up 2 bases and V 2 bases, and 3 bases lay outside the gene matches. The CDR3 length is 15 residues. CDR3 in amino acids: CASSYPGQGPYEQYF. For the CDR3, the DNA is TGTGCCAGCAGTTACCCGGGACAGGGGCCCTACGAGCAGTACTTC.

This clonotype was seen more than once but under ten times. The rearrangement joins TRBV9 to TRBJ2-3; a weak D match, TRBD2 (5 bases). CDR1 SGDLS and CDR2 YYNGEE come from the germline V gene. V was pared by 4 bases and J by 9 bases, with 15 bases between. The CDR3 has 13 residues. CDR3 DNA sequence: TGTGCCAGCAGCCATGACGGAGGCAGGACGCAGTATTTT. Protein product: CASSHDGGRTQYF. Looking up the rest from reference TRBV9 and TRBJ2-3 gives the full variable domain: DSGVTQTPKHLITATGQRVTLRCSPRSGDLSVYWYQQSLDQGLQFLIQYYNGEERAKGNILERFSAQQFPDLHSELNLSSLELGDSALYFCASSHDGGRTQYFGPGTRLTVL.

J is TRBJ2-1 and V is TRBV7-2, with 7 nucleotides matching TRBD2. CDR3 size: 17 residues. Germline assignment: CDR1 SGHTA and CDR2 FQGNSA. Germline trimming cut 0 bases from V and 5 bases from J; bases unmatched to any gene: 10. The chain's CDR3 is CASSLAATSRQNNEQFF. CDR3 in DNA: TGTGCCAGCAGCTTAGCGGCGACTAGCCGACAAAACAATGAGCAGTTCTTC.

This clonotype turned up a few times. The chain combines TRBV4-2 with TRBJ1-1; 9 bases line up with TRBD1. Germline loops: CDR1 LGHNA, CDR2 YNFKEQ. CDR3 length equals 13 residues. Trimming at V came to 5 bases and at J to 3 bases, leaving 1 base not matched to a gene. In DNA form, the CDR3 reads TGTGCCAGCAGCAGACAGGGGGACACTGAAGCTTTCTTT. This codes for CASSRQGDTEAFF.

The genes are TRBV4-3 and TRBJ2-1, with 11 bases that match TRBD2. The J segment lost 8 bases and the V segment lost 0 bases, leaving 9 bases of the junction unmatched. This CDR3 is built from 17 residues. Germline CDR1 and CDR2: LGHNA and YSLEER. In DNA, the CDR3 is TGCGCCAGCAGCCAAGAACTAGCGGGGGCCCGTCCGTATGAGCAGTTCTTC. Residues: CASSQELAGARPYEQFF.

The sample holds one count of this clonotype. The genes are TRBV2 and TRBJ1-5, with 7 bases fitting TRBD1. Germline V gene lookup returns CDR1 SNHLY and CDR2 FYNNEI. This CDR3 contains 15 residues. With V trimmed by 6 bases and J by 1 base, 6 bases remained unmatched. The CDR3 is CASRGDRRSNQPQHF. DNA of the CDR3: TGTGCCAGCAGGGGGGACAGACGGAGCAATCAGCCCCAGCATTTT. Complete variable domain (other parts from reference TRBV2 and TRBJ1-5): EPEVTQTPSHQVTQMGQEVILRCVPISNHLYFYWYRQILGQKVEFLVSFYNNEISEKSEIFDDQFSVERPDGSNFTLKIRSTKLEDSAMYFCASRGDRRSNQPQHFGDGTRLSIL.

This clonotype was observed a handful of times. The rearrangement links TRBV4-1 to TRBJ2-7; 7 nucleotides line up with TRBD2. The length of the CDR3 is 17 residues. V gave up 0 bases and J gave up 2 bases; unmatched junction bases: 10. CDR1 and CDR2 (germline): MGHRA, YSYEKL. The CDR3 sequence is CASSQEPAGEDPYEQYF. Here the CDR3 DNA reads TGCGCCAGCAGCCAAGAGCCTGCGGGAGAAGATCCCTACGAGCAGTACTTC.

This chain's CDR3 is CASSSTDQGLAGGDTQYF. The CDR3, as DNA: TGTGCCAGCAGTTCCACGGATCAGGGACTAGCGGGAGGAGATACGCAGTATTTT. The rearrangement links TRBV6-5 to TRBJ2-3, with 15 bases matching TRBD2. V lost 4 bases to trimming and J lost 5 bases; unmatched junction nucleotides: 10. The CDR3 covers 18 residues. Germline CDR1 reads MNHEY; CDR2 reads SVGAGI.